This TCR beta chain came from a study of regulatory T cells in long-lasting Graves disease. Findings and caveats of the study: TRBV28, TRBJ1-2 and TRBJ2-5 emerged as the favored segments in persistent disease. Patients whose Graves' disease persisted exhibited lower TCR diversity than those newly diagnosed.

In germline, CDR1 is SGDLS, CDR2 YYNGEE. The CDR3 covers 16 residues. The junction had 9 bases not matched to a gene; V was cut back by 0 bases and J by 9 bases. As for time point: newly diagnosed GD, antithyroid drugs for less than 3 months. With RNA extracted from PBMCs as input, the TCR library was made. The guidelines of the American Thyroid Association were the basis for diagnosing Graves' disease. This clonotype occurred a few times. The antigen remains undetermined. The authors built TCR beta libraries using iRepertoire HTBI primers and Arm-PCR of CDR3 regions. TCRdb ran MiXCR on the multiplex PCR reads and lists one entry per CDR3 protein. The sample holds 620,000 or so distinct CDR3 sequences, approximately 15% seen once. The same specimen was also included in a second study, on T cells in Graves' hyperthyroidism and ophthalmopathy.

The source of this sequence is a woman younger than 45 with Graves disease. The rearrangement links TRBV9 to TRBJ1-6; 7 bases are shared with TRBD1. This specimen was peripheral blood mononuclear cells (PBMCs), taken at new diagnosis, from a patient treated with antithyroid drugs. The CDR3: CASSVAPTGERSPLHF. The CDR3 nucleotides are TGTGCCAGCAGCGTAGCCCCAACAGGGGAACGTTCACCCCTCCACTTT.